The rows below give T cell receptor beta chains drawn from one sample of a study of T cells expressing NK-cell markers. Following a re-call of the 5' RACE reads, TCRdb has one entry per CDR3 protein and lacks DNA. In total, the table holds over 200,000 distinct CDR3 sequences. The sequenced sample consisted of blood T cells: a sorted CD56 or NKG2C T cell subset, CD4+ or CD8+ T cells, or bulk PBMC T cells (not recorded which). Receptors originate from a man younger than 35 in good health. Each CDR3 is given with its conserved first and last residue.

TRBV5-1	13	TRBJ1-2	CASRNGGFYGYTF
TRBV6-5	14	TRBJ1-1	CASSPGGLNTEAFF
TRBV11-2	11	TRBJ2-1	CASSRTGMQFF
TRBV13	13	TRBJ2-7	CASSLIGRYEQYF
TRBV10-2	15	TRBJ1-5	CASSDRGAGNQPQHF
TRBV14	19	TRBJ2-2	CASSRTSDRGARTTGELFF
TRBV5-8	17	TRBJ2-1	CASSSGVGVVSYNEQFF
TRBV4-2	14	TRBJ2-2	CASRQGLIGGELFF
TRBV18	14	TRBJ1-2	CASSLVNTQDGYTF
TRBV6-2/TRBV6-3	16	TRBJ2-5	CASSYGWSHLQETQYF
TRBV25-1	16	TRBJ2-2	CASSEFQTGHDGELFF
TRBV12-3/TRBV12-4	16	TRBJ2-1	CASQREVSGAYNEQFF
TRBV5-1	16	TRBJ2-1	CASSSHGRSSYNEQFF
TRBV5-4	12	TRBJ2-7	CASSFIGYEQYF
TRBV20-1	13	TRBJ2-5	CSAGRTGGETQYF
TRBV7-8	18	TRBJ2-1	CATMWGRLGWRTYNEQFF
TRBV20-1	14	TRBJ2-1	CSAYLAGADNEQFF
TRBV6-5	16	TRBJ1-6	CASSPKRTADNSPLHF
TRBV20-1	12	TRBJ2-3	CSAGQGGDTQYF
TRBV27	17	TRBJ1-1	CASSLLVFRGRNTEAFF
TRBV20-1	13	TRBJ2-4	CSAQVGAENIQYF
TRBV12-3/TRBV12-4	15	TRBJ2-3	CASSVSGSTTDTQYF
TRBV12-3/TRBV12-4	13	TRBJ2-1	CASSPLEGLSSFF
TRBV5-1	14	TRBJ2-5	CASSLASGTETQYF
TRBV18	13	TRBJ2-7	CASSPGVSYEQYF
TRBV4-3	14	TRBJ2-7	CASSQGQGAHEQYF
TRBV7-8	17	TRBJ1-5	CASSEDRVGGSNQPQHF
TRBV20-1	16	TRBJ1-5	CSAPARRDYGNQPQHF
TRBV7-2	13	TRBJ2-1	CASSDYTASEQFF
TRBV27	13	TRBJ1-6	CAVSRARSSPLHF
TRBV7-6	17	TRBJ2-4	CASSKIPRASGGNIQYF
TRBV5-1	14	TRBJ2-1	CASSWDGRSDEQFF
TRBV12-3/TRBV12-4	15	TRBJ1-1	CASKISSSLNTEAFF
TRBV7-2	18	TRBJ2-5	CASSLIGGSPGTGKTQYF
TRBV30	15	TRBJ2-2	CACGTSGSLARELFF